This passage covers 27 T cell receptor beta chains from one sample sequenced in a study of T cells in localized non-small cell lung cancer. Clones were sequenced by immunoSEQ multiplex PCR, and TCRdb holds only the in-frame ones, with some missing. This sample has 23,000 or so clones, with 89% found just once. The sequencing here drew on peripheral blood, taken before any cancer treatment. The receptor source for this set is a man aged 40-75 years with stage I squamous cell lung carcinoma.

CDR3 region: CVTRGDYNEQFF. Here the CDR3 DNA reads TGTGTCACGAGGGGGGACTACAATGAGCAGTTCTTC. The rearrangement links TRBV19 to TRBJ2-1; the D call may be TRBD1 or TRBD2 (6 bases each). CDR3 size: 12 residues. Germline V gene lookup returns CDR1 LNHDA and CDR2 SQIVND (reference sequence).

The chain couples TRBV5-1 to TRBJ2-3; 13 bases fit TRBD2. Trimming cost V 6 bases and J 2 bases; bases outside gene matches: 9. The CDR3 totals 17 residues. Germline V gene sequence: CDR1 SGHRS, CDR2 YFSETQ. CDR3 amino acids: CASNRLAGGFITDTQYF. The CDR3 nucleotides read TGCGCCAGCAACAGACTAGCGGGGGGTTTTATCACAGATACGCAGTATTTT.

The gene calls are TRBV7-9 and TRBJ2-3; maybe TRBD2 (6 bases). CDR3 length: 16 amino acids. Trimming took 1 base from V and 0 from J, leaving 11 bases between them. The germline V gene encodes CDR1 SEHNR and CDR2 FQNEAQ (reference sequence). The CDR3 coding sequence is TGTGCCAGCAGCTTAGGGGAGGCTAGTAGCACAGATACGCAGTATTTT. As protein: CASSLGEASSTDTQYF.

V gene TRBV27 combines with J gene TRBJ2-1, with TRBD2 identical over 8 bases. The germline gives CDR1 MNHEY, CDR2 SMNVEV (reference sequence). After removal of 10 bases from V and 2 bases from J, the junction contained 7 bases not matched to a gene. The CDR3 contains 14 residues. As DNA, the CDR3 is TGTGCCACCACTTCGGGGGGGCCCTACAATGAGCAGTTCTTC. The encoded protein is CATTSGGPYNEQFF.

The CDR3 here is CASRSGTGRNIQYF. CDR3 nucleotides: TGTGCCAGCAGATCCGGGACAGGGAGGAACATTCAGTACTTC. This sequence joins TRBV7-9 and TRBJ2-4; 9 nucleotides line up with TRBD1. The V gene's germline CDR1 is SEHNR and CDR2 FQNEAQ (reference sequence). CDR3 length: 14 amino acids. Trimming cost V 6 bases and J 7 bases; bases outside gene matches: 7.

J is TRBJ1-3 and V is TRBV30; 7 nucleotides agree with TRBD1. The CDR3 extends over 16 amino acids. The V segment lost 1 base and the J segment 4 bases; nucleotides outside the gene matches: 10. Germline lookup yields CDR1 GTSNPN and CDR2 SVGIG (reference sequence). CDR3 sequence reads: CAWSALLRGSGNTIYF. CDR3 nucleotides: TGTGCCTGGAGTGCACTCCTCAGGGGGTCAGGAAACACCATATATTTT.

This chain joins TRBV28 and TRBJ1-2; D not certain. The V end was cut by 7 bases, the J end by 3 bases, with 12 bases between. There are 13 residues in the CDR3. The V gene's germline CDR1 is MDHEN and CDR2 SYDVKM. CDR3 DNA sequence: TGTGCCAGCAAGTACAGTTCTTACTATGGCTACACCTTC. It is translated as CASKYSSYYGYTF.

The CDR3 coding sequence is TGTGCCAGCAGCTTGAACACTGACACAGATACGCAGTATTTT. Residues: CASSLNTDTDTQYF. This chain links TRBV5-4 with TRBJ2-3; D unclear. This CDR3 is built from 14 residues. CDR1 and CDR2 (germline): SGHNT, YYREEE (reference sequence). Trimming removed 1 base from V and 2 bases from J, with 8 bases in between.

This sequence joins TRBV9 and TRBJ2-7; 9 nucleotides align to TRBD1. The CDR3 covers 16 residues. The germline V gene encodes CDR1 SGDLS and CDR2 YYNGEE. The trim removed 0 bases at V and 3 bases at J, leaving 7 bases unmatched. The CDR3, as DNA: TGTGCCAGCAGCGTAGCTCGGACAGGGGCGGGCTACGAGCAGTACTTC. Translation: CASSVARTGAGYEQYF.

J is TRBJ2-7 and V is TRBV9, with 9 nucleotides matching TRBD1. The CDR3 is 15 amino acids. CDR1 and CDR2 from the germline V gene are SGDLS and YYNGEE. With V trimmed by 0 bases and J by 3 bases, 4 bases remained unmatched. The CDR3 sequence: CASSVGGQGYYEQYF. The CDR3 DNA reads as TGTGCCAGCAGCGTAGGTGGACAGGGGTACTACGAGCAGTACTTC.

This clone was seen just once. V is TRBV2 and J is TRBJ2-5, with a tentative D call TRBD1 (6 bases). TRBJ2-7 matches the DNA end more closely, so the J call is doubtful. Germline lookup yields CDR1 SNHLY and CDR2 FYNNEI. The CDR3 runs to 14 residues. For the CDR3, the DNA is TGTGCCAGCAGATCCAGGGGCGGTGAAAACGAGCAGTACTTC. It codes for CASRSRGGENEQYF.

V is TRBV28 and J is TRBJ2-5; no firm D call. V lost 7 bases and J lost 5, with 11 bases in between. The CDR3 contains 12 residues. The germline CDR1 and CDR2 sequences are MDHEN and SYDVKM. For the CDR3, the DNA is TGTGCCAGCACCGGCTCGTGGGAGACCCAGTACTTC. Translation gives CASTGSWETQYF. Drawing the rest from reference TRBV28 and TRBJ2-5, the complete variable domain is DVKVTQSSRYLVKRTGEKVFLECVQDMDHENMFWYRQDPGLGLRLIYFSYDVKMKEKGDIPEGYSVSREKKERFSLILESASTNQTSMYLCASTGSWETQYFGPGTRLLVL.

This clone is labeled as medium-sized. The J gene is TRBJ1-3, the V gene TRBV19, with unresolved D. Trimming cost V 5 bases and J 0 bases, with 8 bases left between them. CDR1 and CDR2 from the germline V gene are LNHDA and SQIVND (reference sequence). The CDR3 is 14 residues long. CDR3 DNA sequence: TGTGCCAGTAGTCCCGTCGACTCTGGAAACACCATATATTTT. This sequence encodes CASSPVDSGNTIYF.

The gene calls are TRBV28 and TRBJ2-3; possibly TRBD1 or TRBD2 for D (6 bases each). The CDR3 runs to 15 residues. V was trimmed by 6 bases and J by 5 bases, leaving 18 bases between them. Germline V gene lookup returns CDR1 MDHEN and CDR2 SYDVKM. CDR3 protein: CASRFQGLGGDTQYF. DNA for the CDR3: TGTGCCAGCAGGTTTCAGGGGCTGGGGGGAGATACGCAGTATTTT.

The V and J genes are TRBV27 and TRBJ2-7; D gene unclear. Deletions cut 3 bases from V and 2 bases from J, with 11 bases between. Germline-derived CDR1 and CDR2 are MNHEY and SMNVEV (reference sequence). The CDR3 sequence is 14 residues long. This CDR3 reads CASSLVGGTYEQYF. The CDR3 coding sequence is TGTGCCAGCAGTTTGGTTGGCGGTACCTACGAGCAGTACTTC.

The rearrangement uses TRBV11-3 and TRBJ2-2; 7 bases fit TRBD2. The CDR3 is 14 residues long. V shed 8 bases and J 2 bases; nucleotides not matched to a gene: 5. Germline V gene sequence: CDR1 SGHNT, CDR2 YENEEA. The DNA for the CDR3 is TGTGCCAGCTCCCCGGGGGGAAACACCGGGGAGCTGTTTTTT. The encoded protein is CASSPGGNTGELFF.

The chain employs TRBV19 and TRBJ1-2, with D hard to call. Trimming left V 3 bases short and J 1 base short, with 6 bases between. This CDR3 spans 13 amino acids. Germline V lookup: CDR1 LNHDA, CDR2 SQIVND (reference sequence). This CDR3 reads CASSIRSNYGYTF. The CDR3 DNA sequence: TGTGCCAGTAGTATTCGGAGTAACTATGGCTACACCTTC. The complete variable domain, with remaining parts taken from reference TRBV19 and TRBJ1-2, reads DGGITQSPKYLFRKEGQNVTLSCEQNLNHDAMYWYRQDPGQGLRLIYYSQIVNDFQKGDIAEGYSVSREKKESFPLTVTSAQKNPTAFYLCASSIRSNYGYTFGSGTRLTVV.

The rearrangement links TRBV19 to TRBJ2-5, with D perhaps TRBD1 or TRBD2 (6 bases each). Trimming left V 3 bases short and J 4 bases short, with 15 bases between. CDR1 is LNHDA, CDR2 SQIVND, per germline (reference sequence). The CDR3 contains 15 residues. CDR3 in DNA: TGTGCCAGTAGTATCGGGTCGGGGGCCACAGAGACCCAGTACTTC. Encoded protein: CASSIGSGATETQYF.

By sample fraction, this clone is medium-sized. Other DNA sequences in this specimen translate into the identical CDR3. This chain connects TRBV6-6 to TRBJ1-2; D remains unclear. V lost 2 bases to trimming and J lost 6 bases, with 4 bases between them. Germline loops: CDR1 MNHNY, CDR2 SVGAGI (reference sequence). The CDR3 has 11 amino acids. CDR3 in DNA: TGTGCCAGCAGTTACAGCCATGGCTACACCTTC. It encodes CASSYSHGYTF.

This chain links TRBV6-6 with TRBJ1-1; D unresolved. Deletions cut 5 bases from V and 1 base from J, with 5 bases between. The CDR3 covers 12 residues. Germline V gene data show CDR1 as MNHNY and CDR2 as SVGAGI (reference sequence). As DNA, the CDR3 is TGTGCCAGCAGTCCAGAGAACACTGAAGCTTTCTTT. This codes for CASSPENTEAFF.

The V and J genes are TRBV7-9 and TRBJ2-7; 7 bases are a match to TRBD1. With V trimmed by 7 bases and J by 2 bases, 2 bases remained unmatched. The CDR3 loop spans 12 amino acids. The germline V gene has CDR1 SEHNR and CDR2 FQNEAQ (reference sequence). The chain's CDR3 is CASTGQTYEQYF. DNA of the CDR3: TGTGCCAGCACGGGACAGACCTACGAGCAGTACTTC.

For the CDR3, the DNA is TGTGCCAGCAGGTCGACAGCCCGAAACTATGGCTACACCTTC. Amino acids: CASRSTARNYGYTF. The chain links TRBV28 to TRBJ1-2; tentative D call: TRBD1 (5 bases). V lost 6 bases to trimming and J lost 2 bases, with 13 bases between them. Per germline, CDR1 MDHEN and CDR2 SYDVKM. The CDR3 runs 14 residues.

The chain has TRBV25-1 and TRBJ2-5, with TRBD2 matching over 7 bases. The CDR3 contains 15 residues. Germline V gives CDR1 MGHDK, CDR2 SYGVNS. The V and J ends lost 4 bases and 5 bases, in that order; junction bases with no gene match: 10. The CDR3 loop is CASSVNRDYGETQYF. The CDR3 DNA reads TGTGCCAGCAGTGTTAACCGGGACTATGGGGAGACCCAGTACTTC.

This clone was counted a single time. V gene TRBV5-4 combines with J gene TRBJ1-1; no firm D call. V gave up 5 bases and J gave up 1 base, with 9 bases separating them. The CDR3 covers 13 residues. The germline gives CDR1 SGHNT, CDR2 YYREEE (reference sequence). The CDR3 DNA reads TGTGCCAGCAGACAAAACCCGAACACTGAAGCTTTCTTT. Translating it yields CASRQNPNTEAFF.

This chain uses TRBV7-2 with TRBJ1-1; maybe TRBD1 (5 bases). V was pared by 5 bases and J by 0 bases, with 16 bases between. Germline CDR1 reads SGHTA; CDR2 reads FQGNSA. The CDR3 has 16 residues. DNA for the CDR3: TGTGCCAGCAGCCCCCTCCCGGGGCTTATGAACACTGAAGCTTTCTTT. It is translated as CASSPLPGLMNTEAFF.

This clone was seen once. J is TRBJ1-2 and V is TRBV7-9; 9 bases line up with TRBD1. The germline V gene encodes CDR1 SEHNR and CDR2 FQNEAQ (reference sequence). This CDR3 comprises 15 residues. V shed 3 bases and J 7 bases; nucleotides not matched to a gene: 9. The CDR3 here is CASSFPNRDRAGYTF. As DNA, the CDR3 is TGTGCCAGCAGCTTCCCAAACCGGGACAGGGCTGGCTACACCTTC.

The chain employs TRBV2 and TRBJ1-4, with D hard to call. The CDR3 spans 11 residues. Germline-derived CDR1 and CDR2 are SNHLY and FYNNEI. With 8 bases removed from V and 8 bases from J, the gap between germline ends came to 9 bases. CDR3 nucleotide sequence: TGTGCCAGCGGGCATCGGGAAAAACTGTTTTTT. Protein: CASGHREKLFF.